A single sample is the source of the 11 T cell receptor beta chains below, sequenced in a study of blood T cell repertoires in COVID-19. Assay used: immunoSEQ multiplex PCR; TCRdb lists only in-frame clones, some missing. This sample has about 170,000 clones, with around 80% found just once. Sample: peripheral blood. The receptor set was obtained from a woman aged 65 to 85 who had recovered from COVID-19.

The chain combines TRBV30 with TRBJ1-5; D may be TRBD1 (5 bases). V shed 4 bases and J shed 7 bases, with 14 bases lying between them. The CDR3 contains 13 residues. Germline V lookup: CDR1 GTSNPN, CDR2 SVGIG (reference sequence). The CDR3 spells CAWTGGTGQPQHF. The CDR3 DNA sequence: TGTGCCTGGACCGGGGGGACCGGGCAGCCCCAGCATTTT.

This clone was observed a single time. This chain uses TRBV19 with TRBJ1-1; 9 bases are shared with TRBD1. With V trimmed by 4 bases and J by 6 bases, 6 bases remained unmatched. Germline CDR1 is LNHDA and CDR2 is SQIVND (reference sequence). The CDR3 spans 14 residues. The DNA of the CDR3 is TGTGCCAGTAGTAGCCGGGACAGGGCCCCTGAAGCTTTCTTT. This sequence encodes CASSSRDRAPEAFF. The whole variable domain, remainder taken from reference TRBV19 and TRBJ1-1, is DGGITQSPKYLFRKEGQNVTLSCEQNLNHDAMYWYRQDPGQGLRLIYYSQIVNDFQKGDIAEGYSVSREKKESFPLTVTSAQKNPTAFYLCASSSRDRAPEAFFGQGTRLTVV.

This chain uses TRBV11-2 with TRBJ2-7, with 7 bases identical to TRBD2. Germline assignment: CDR1 SGHAT and CDR2 FQNNGV. CDR3 size: 15 residues. The V segment lost 5 bases and the J segment 2 bases; nucleotides outside the gene matches: 9. The CDR3 sequence is CASSLHGLVTYEQYF. The CDR3 DNA reads TGTGCCAGCAGCCTACATGGACTAGTTACCTACGAGCAGTACTTC.

Only a few counts were recorded for this clone. The V and J genes are TRBV19 and TRBJ2-7; unclear D gene. V lost 4 bases and J 6 bases, leaving 16 bases between the germline ends. This CDR3 region has 14 residues. Germline loops: CDR1 LNHDA, CDR2 SQIVND (reference sequence). The chain's CDR3 is CASSTQFMTGEQYF. CDR3 nucleotide sequence: TGTGCCAGTAGTACCCAATTCATGACGGGCGAGCAGTACTTC.

The table lists this clone with a count of one. The gene calls are TRBV7-9 and TRBJ2-3; TRBD2 aligns across 7 bases. Per germline, CDR1 SEHNR and CDR2 FQNEAQ (reference sequence). The CDR3 totals 14 residues. J lost 9 bases, V lost 3 bases, and 9 bases had no gene match. CDR3 loop: CASSFVGAGGTQYF. CDR3 sequence (DNA): TGTGCCAGCAGCTTTGTTGGGGCCGGGGGGACGCAGTATTTT.

The V call is TRBV28, the J call TRBJ2-1; TRBD1 aligns across 7 bases. V trimming: 4 bases; J trimming: 6 bases; junction bases outside the gene matches: 6. CDR1 MDHEN and CDR2 SYDVKM come from the germline V gene. CDR3 length: 14 residues. CDR3 bases: TGTGCCAGCAGTTACAACCCAGGGGGCAATGAGCAGTTCTTC. Encoded protein: CASSYNPGGNEQFF.

This rearrangement joins TRBV28 to TRBJ2-3; TRBD1 agrees at 9 bases. The CDR3 has 17 residues. Trimming removed 5 bases from V and 1 base from J; junction bases left unmatched: 10. Germline V gene sequence: CDR1 MDHEN, CDR2 SYDVKM. In nucleotides, the CDR3 is TGTGCCAGCAGTCCTGGGGGACAGGGAGGGGGCACAGATACGCAGTATTTT. It is translated as CASSPGGQGGGTDTQYF.

Written as DNA, the CDR3 is TGTGCCAGCGGGGGCTCTAGCACAGATACGCAGTATTTT. Protein: CASGGSSTDTQYF. The chain carries TRBV5-4 and TRBJ2-3; D is perhaps TRBD1 (6 bases). Between the trimmed V and J ends, which lost 7 bases and 0 bases, there was a span of 9 bases. Germline V CDR1 and CDR2: SGHNT, YYREEE (reference sequence). The CDR3 runs to 13 residues.

This chain connects TRBV2 to TRBJ1-2; D is undetermined. Germline V gene sequence: CDR1 SNHLY, CDR2 FYNNEI. Trimming took off 6 bases at V and 4 bases at J, with 9 bases between the two ends. The CDR3 contains 12 residues. CDR3 amino acids: CASSSEGYGYTF. The CDR3 nucleotides are TGTGCCAGCAGCTCCGAGGGCTATGGCTACACCTTC.

The chain links TRBV18 to TRBJ1-5; 9 nucleotides agree with TRBD1. Germline V gene data show CDR1 as KGHSH and CDR2 as LQKENI. This CDR3 is 14 amino acids long. Trimming at V came to 4 bases and at J to 6 bases, leaving 4 bases not matched to a gene. CDR3 region: CASSRGQGGQPQHF. The CDR3 DNA sequence: TGTGCCAGCTCACGGGGACAGGGCGGTCAGCCCCAGCATTTT.

This clone was detected once. The CDR3: CASSPRAGDSYEQYF. The CDR3 DNA follows: TGTGCCAGCAGTCCACGGGCGGGGGATTCCTACGAGCAGTACTTC. This sequence joins TRBV6-2 or TRBV6-3 and TRBJ2-7; 7 positions agree with TRBD2. The CDR3 is 15 residues long. J was trimmed by 1 base and V by 5 bases; bases with no gene match: 8. Germline V gives CDR1 MNHEY, CDR2 SVGEGT.